The 20 T cell receptor beta chains presented below share a single source sample, sequenced in a study of T-cell reconstitution after alpha-beta-depleted transplantation in children. Construction of the TCRbeta library involved unique molecular identifiers. TCRdb processed the PCR reads anew with MiXCR; each CDR3 protein has one entry. The sample shows around 370,000 distinct CDR3 sequences, around a tenth of them seen only once. The sample here was PBMCs from the stem cell graft donor, taken from the stem cell graft. The receptors derive from a human donor who donated a stem cell graft to a child with acute lymphoblastic leukemia.

This clonotype was found a few times. This chain links TRBV4-1 with TRBJ2-4; TRBD2 agrees at 13 bases. Germline-derived CDR1 and CDR2 are MGHRA and YSYEKL. This CDR3 comprises 19 residues. Losses at the gene ends were 1 base for V and 6 bases for J; bases not matched to a gene: 12. This CDR3 is CASSQGGWTSGSFGNIQYF. In DNA form, the CDR3 reads TGCGCCAGCAGCCAAGGAGGCTGGACTAGCGGGAGTTTTGGAAACATTCAGTACTTC.

This clonotype was observed many times. CDR3 coding DNA: TGCAGTGCTAGAGTAGGACAGGGGGCGCGGATGGGGCGACATGAGCAGTTCTTC. Protein product: CSARVGQGARMGRHEQFF. The rearrangement uses TRBV20-1 and TRBJ2-1; 11 nucleotides agree with TRBD1. From germline, CDR1 is DFQATT and CDR2 SNEGSKA (reference sequence). With V trimmed by 1 base and J by 8 bases, 16 bases remained unmatched. The CDR3 is 18 residues long.

J is TRBJ2-5 and V is TRBV9; unclear D gene. CDR3 size: 13 residues. From germline, CDR1 is SGDLS and CDR2 YYNGEE. V was cut by 2 bases and J by 2 bases, with 7 bases left in between. The CDR3 region has the DNA TGTGCCAGCAGCGTCGCCGTACAAGAGACCCAGTACTTC. This sequence encodes CASSVAVQETQYF.

This clonotype was counted between two and nine times. The CDR3 region is CASSPGRGEQYF. As DNA, the CDR3 is TGTGCCAGCAGCCCAGGCCGGGGGGAGCAGTACTTC. The rearrangement joins TRBV13 to TRBJ2-7; D perhaps matches TRBD2 (6 bases). The V end lost 5 bases, the J end lost 7 bases, and 12 bases lay between the germline ends. There are 12 residues in the CDR3. Germline loops: CDR1 PRHDT, CDR2 FYEKMQ (reference sequence).

The chain is built from TRBV21-1 and TRBJ2-2. TRBV21-1 is a pseudogene locus. CDR3 length: 15 residues. The CDR3 loop reads CASSINRILGRELFF. The CDR3 nucleotides read TGTGCCAGCAGCATAAATCGGATCCTCGGGCGGGAGCTGTTTTTT.

Turning to this clonotype: The CDR3 does not end in the conserved phenylalanine or tryptophan, so this is likely a read error. This sequence joins TRBV3-1 and TRBJ2-7, with TRBD2 identical over 10 bases. This CDR3 contains 13 residues. V shed 8 bases and J 2 bases; nucleotides not matched to a gene: 3. The germline gives CDR1 LGHDT, CDR2 YNNKEL (reference sequence). The chain's CDR3 is CASGLAETYEQYS. The CDR3 nucleotides are TGTGCCAGCGGACTAGCGGAAACCTACGAGCAGTACTCC.

V and J are TRBV4-2 and TRBJ2-7; 8 bases fit TRBD1. V lost 3 bases to trimming and J lost 2 bases; unmatched junction nucleotides: 12. The CDR3 sequence is 17 residues long. The V gene's germline CDR1 is LGHNA and CDR2 YNFKEQ. The CDR3 region has the DNA TGTGCCAGCAGCCAGCCCTCAGGGGGCCGGCTACCCTACGAGCAGTACTTC. Its protein product is CASSQPSGGRLPYEQYF.

This clonotype showed up many times. The rearrangement links TRBV7-9 to TRBJ1-5; 9 positions agree with TRBD1. J lost 5 bases, V lost 0 bases, and 2 bases had no gene match. The CDR3 sequence is 15 residues long. In germline, CDR1 is SEHNR, CDR2 FQNEAQ (reference sequence). The CDR3 sequence is CASSLADRGDQPQHF. The CDR3 DNA is TGTGCCAGCAGCTTAGCAGACAGGGGGGATCAGCCCCAGCATTTT.

This clonotype showed up just a few times. The chain has TRBV5-1 and TRBJ2-4; TRBD1 aligns across 7 bases. The CDR3 length is 17 residues. V dropped 4 bases and J dropped 1; count of bases not matched to a gene: 11. The germline gives CDR1 SGHRS, CDR2 YFSETQ. The chain's CDR3 is CASSPLTGVRAKNIQYF. The CDR3 nucleotides are TGCGCCAGCAGCCCACTCACAGGGGTCAGGGCCAAAAACATTCAGTACTTC.

This clonotype appeared many times. V usage is TRBV15 and J usage is TRBJ2-1, with D perhaps TRBD2 (6 bases). The V and J ends lost 4 bases and 8 bases respectively, with 12 bases between them. CDR1 is LNHNV and CDR2 is YYDKDF in the germline V gene (reference sequence). CDR3 size: 13 residues. The CDR3 region is CATSISSDHEQFF. Written as DNA, the CDR3 is TGTGCCACCAGCATATCTAGCGACCATGAGCAGTTCTTC.

This chain uses TRBV9 with TRBJ1-2; D unclear. CDR1 is SGDLS and CDR2 is YYNGEE in the germline V gene. The CDR3 length is 14 residues. V dropped 4 bases and J dropped 1 base, with 11 bases sitting between them. DNA for the CDR3: TGTGCCAGCAGCAAATATGCGGTTAACTATGGCTACACCTTC. Amino acid sequence: CASSKYAVNYGYTF.

This chain uses TRBV18 with TRBJ2-1, with D uncertain. V was pared by 2 bases and J by 4 bases, with 15 bases between. CDR1 is KGHSH, CDR2 LQKENI, per germline. CDR3 size: 16 residues. The CDR3 loop reads CASSPELPTEYNEQFF. In DNA, the CDR3 is TGTGCCAGCTCACCAGAGTTGCCTACGGAGTACAATGAGCAGTTCTTC. The entire variable domain, with the rest obtained from reference TRBV18 and TRBJ2-1, is as follows: NAGVMQNPRHLVRRRGQEARLRCSPMKGHSHVYWYRQLPEEGLKFMVYLQKENIIDESGMPKERFSAEFPKEGPSILRIQQVVRGDSAAYFCASSPELPTEYNEQFFGPGTRLTVL.

This rearrangement joins TRBV5-1 to TRBJ2-3; 8 bases are a match to TRBD2. The CDR3 extends over 16 amino acids. Germline CDR1 is SGHRS and CDR2 is YFSETQ. Trimming at V came to 0 bases and at J to 3 bases, leaving 6 bases not matched to a gene. CDR3 sequence: CASSLEGLGVTDTQYF. DNA for the CDR3: TGCGCCAGCAGCTTGGAGGGACTAGGGGTGACAGATACGCAGTATTTT.

This clonotype was observed many times. This rearrangement joins TRBV9 to TRBJ2-1; 12 bases fit TRBD2. V lost 3 bases, J lost 6 bases, and 1 base stayed unmatched. Germline V CDR1 and CDR2: SGDLS, YYNGEE. The CDR3 sequence is 14 residues long. The CDR3, as DNA: TGTGCCAGCAGCGGACTAGCGGGAGTCAATGAGCAGTTCTTC. This translates into CASSGLAGVNEQFF.

The rearrangement links TRBV20-1 to TRBJ2-5, with D possibly being TRBD1 (6 bases). V shed 0 bases and J shed 3 bases, with 8 bases lying between them. The germline CDR1 and CDR2 sequences are DFQATT and SNEGSKA (reference sequence). There are 13 residues in the CDR3. The CDR3: CSARDPGEETQYF. The CDR3 bases are TGCAGTGCTAGAGATCCAGGGGAAGAGACCCAGTACTTC.

This clonotype has just a few counts. This chain uses TRBV12-3 or TRBV12-4 with TRBJ2-1, with 9 bases fitting TRBD2. Germline trimming cut 3 bases from V and 6 bases from J; bases unmatched to any gene: 6. The CDR3 covers 15 residues. The CDR3 protein is CASSFLLAGTNEQFF. The CDR3 DNA reads as TGTGCCAGCAGTTTTCTACTAGCGGGTACCAATGAGCAGTTCTTC.

This clonotype was recorded many times. The chain combines TRBV12-3 or TRBV12-4 with TRBJ2-2; no firm D call. The CDR3 runs 13 residues. V gave up 3 bases and J gave up 4 bases, with 6 bases separating them. CDR3: CASSFVGTGELFF. The CDR3 DNA reads as TGTGCCAGCAGTTTTGTTGGCACCGGGGAGCTGTTTTTT.

This clonotype was detected many times. The chain links TRBV10-3 to TRBJ2-7, with D perhaps TRBD1 or TRBD2 (6 bases each). This CDR3 spans 17 amino acids. Germline CDR1 reads ENHRY; CDR2 reads SYGVKD. The germline V and J ends were trimmed by 0 bases and 1 base, with 16 bases remaining between them. The CDR3 protein is CAISESEGRGVSYEQYF. DNA of the CDR3: TGTGCCATCAGTGAGTCGGAGGGCAGGGGAGTTTCCTACGAGCAGTACTTC.

This clonotype was recorded at least ten times. The rearrangement links TRBV4-2 to TRBJ1-4, with a possible D match to TRBD1 (6 bases). The CDR3 runs 17 residues. Germline V lookup: CDR1 LGHNA, CDR2 YNFKEQ. V was cut by 1 base and J by 5 bases, with 17 bases left in between. CDR3 protein: CASSQGGLTGRNEKLFF. In DNA form, the CDR3 reads TGTGCCAGCAGCCAAGGGGGACTTACAGGGAGAAATGAAAAACTGTTTTTT.

The DNA for the CDR3 is TGTGCCAGCAGTCGCCTGGGGGGCGGGGGGACCTACCAAGAGACCCAGTACTTC. As protein: CASSRLGGGGTYQETQYF. This chain connects TRBV5-6 to TRBJ2-5; TRBD2 agrees at 8 bases. V trimming: 5 bases; J trimming: 0 bases; junction bases outside the gene matches: 15. In germline, CDR1 is SGHDT, CDR2 YYEEEE. The CDR3 contains 18 residues.